The clone carrying this T cell receptor (beta chain) was detected many times. Its specificity is unknown. This specimen comes from a study of T-cell memory formation after mild COVID-19. Background on the study: Largely, TCR clusters stayed within a single donor.

TCRdb analysed the 5' RACE reads with MiXCR anew, one entry per CDR3 protein. The sample lists 150,000 or so distinct CDR3 sequences; more than 14% were seen once. Study-wide findings and caveats: Contracting clones from day 15 to 85 showed balanced CD4/CD8; later expanders favored CD4+.

Germline V lookup: CDR1 SQVTM, CDR2 ANQGSEA. The CDR3 runs 13 residues. The source is an adult woman who had mild COVID-19 (a few samples of this study predate the infection). Cell type and time point are not known. The chain recombines TRBV29-1 with TRBJ2-5, with 10 bases identical to TRBD2. The sequencing input was PBMCs or a T cell subset sorted from them (not recorded which). The CDR3 sequence is CSSWTSGEETQYF. CDR3 bases: TGCAGTTCTTGGACTAGCGGTGAAGAGACCCAGTACTTC.